One sample yielded the 15 T cell receptor beta chains listed below, sequenced in a study of blood T cell repertoires in COVID-19. Profiling relied on immunoSEQ multiplex PCR, and the TCRdb table lists in-frame clones only, not all of them. The repertoire holds 250,000 or so clones, with 85% to 90% as singletons. Sequencing was done on a sample of peripheral blood. The source of these receptors is a man aged 30 to 45 with COVID-19, enrolled during active disease.

This sequence joins TRBV7-8 and TRBJ1-5; D is undetermined. V was cut by 2 bases and J by 3 bases, with 11 bases left in between. Germline V gene lookup returns CDR1 SGHVS and CDR2 FQNEAQ. The CDR3 consists of 15 residues. The CDR3 loop is CASSLSPFLNQPQHF. The DNA of the CDR3 is TGTGCCAGCAGCTTATCCCCCTTCCTCAATCAGCCCCAGCATTTT.

The rearrangement uses TRBV19 and TRBJ2-1, with no clear D. CDR3 length: 14 residues. Trimming removed 3 bases from V and 9 bases from J, with 15 bases in between. Germline lookup yields CDR1 LNHDA and CDR2 SQIVND (reference sequence). CDR3 nucleotides: TGTGCCAGTAGTATGTGGCAGCTAGGCCTTGAGCAGTTCTTC. Encoded protein: CASSMWQLGLEQFF.

The gene calls are TRBV10-2 and TRBJ1-6; TRBD1 is a possible D gene (6 bases). Germline V gene data show CDR1 as WSHSY and CDR2 as SAAADI. The CDR3 extends over 15 amino acids. With 1 base removed from V and 2 bases from J, the gap between germline ends came to 6 bases. The CDR3 sequence: CASSEWTAYNSPLHF. The CDR3 region has the DNA TGCGCCAGCAGTGAGTGGACAGCCTATAATTCACCCCTCCACTTT.

The rearrangement links TRBV7-9 to TRBJ2-1; TRBD2 matches at 13 bases. The V gene end was trimmed by 5 bases and the J gene end by 15 bases; junction bases not matched to a gene: 10. This CDR3 is 14 amino acids long. Germline lookup yields CDR1 SEHNR and CDR2 FQNEAQ (reference sequence). As DNA, the CDR3 is TGTGCCAGCAGCGCGACTAGCGGGGGGCCCCTGTGGTTCTTC. Translated, it gives CASSATSGGPLWFF.

This rearrangement joins TRBV5-1 to TRBJ2-7, with D possibly being TRBD1 (5 bases). Germline CDR1 is SGHRS and CDR2 is YFSETQ. The CDR3 length is 14 residues. V lost 7 bases to trimming and J lost 3 bases, with 17 bases between them. CDR3 nucleotide sequence: TGCGCCAGCGGACACACGGCTGGAAGCTACGAGCAGTACTTC. This encodes CASGHTAGSYEQYF. Looking up the rest from reference TRBV5-1 and TRBJ2-7 gives the full variable domain: KAGVTQTPRYLIKTRGQQVTLSCSPISGHRSVSWYQQTPGQGLQFLFEYFSETQRNKGNFPGRFSGRQFSNSRSEMNVSTLELGDSALYLCASGHTAGSYEQYFGPGTRLTVT.

This clone showed up just once. The V call is TRBV6-2 or TRBV6-3, the J call TRBJ2-1; 9 nucleotides match TRBD2. CDR1 MNHEY and CDR2 SVGEGT come from the germline V gene. This CDR3 is 15 amino acids long. V dropped 5 bases and J dropped 4; count of bases not matched to a gene: 6. CDR3 nucleotides: TGTGCCAGCAGTCAGACTAGCGGCCCTTACAATGAGCAGTTCTTC. Its protein product is CASSQTSGPYNEQFF.

The table lists this clone with a few counts. The chain links TRBV6-2 or TRBV6-3 to TRBJ1-5; D not certain. The CDR3 runs 14 residues. The germline V gene has CDR1 MNHEY and CDR2 SVGEGT. Trimming cost V 1 base and J 7 bases, with 11 bases left between them. CDR3 coding DNA: TGTGCCAGCAGTTACTTAACTGAATACCAGCCCCAGCATTTT. Its protein is CASSYLTEYQPQHF.

The chain combines TRBV28 with TRBJ1-5; possible D gene TRBD1, 5 bases. CDR1 MDHEN and CDR2 SYDVKM come from the germline V gene. There are 17 residues in the CDR3. V dropped 6 bases and J dropped 0 bases, with 18 bases sitting between them. This CDR3 is CASSKREGYLSNQPQHF. In nucleotides, the CDR3 is TGTGCCAGCAGCAAGAGGGAGGGGTACCTTAGCAATCAGCCCCAGCATTTT.

The chain carries TRBV19 and TRBJ1-6, with D maybe TRBD1 (5 bases). Germline V gene data show CDR1 as LNHDA and CDR2 as SQIVND (reference sequence). There are 16 residues in the CDR3. Trimming took 5 bases from V and 8 from J, leaving 19 bases between them. CDR3 coding DNA: TGTGCCAGTAGTCTCCAGGGAAGCCGCTCGTATTCACCCCTCCACTTT. Translation: CASSLQGSRSYSPLHF. The full variable domain, with the rest looked up from reference TRBV19 and TRBJ1-6, is DGGITQSPKYLFRKEGQNVTLSCEQNLNHDAMYWYRQDPGQGLRLIYYSQIVNDFQKGDIAEGYSVSREKKESFPLTVTSAQKNPTAFYLCASSLQGSRSYSPLHFGNGTRLTVT.

V is TRBV5-1 and J is TRBJ2-6; tentatively, D is TRBD1 (5 bases). The CDR3 totals 15 residues. The ends were cut back, 3 bases at V and 2 bases at J, with 9 bases in the middle. Germline V gene lookup returns CDR1 SGHRS and CDR2 YFSETQ. The CDR3 sequence is CASSWGVTGANVLTF. As DNA, the CDR3 is TGCGCCAGCAGCTGGGGCGTTACTGGGGCCAACGTCCTGACTTTC. The entire variable domain, with the rest obtained from reference TRBV5-1 and TRBJ2-6, is as follows: KAGVTQTPRYLIKTRGQQVTLSCSPISGHRSVSWYQQTPGQGLQFLFEYFSETQRNKGNFPGRFSGRQFSNSRSEMNVSTLELGDSALYLCASSWGVTGANVLTFGAGSRLTVL.

CDR3 sequence (DNA): TGTGCCAGTTGGACAGGGGGCGTGAACACTGAAGCTTTCTTT. As protein: CASWTGGVNTEAFF. This chain links TRBV27 with TRBJ1-1, with TRBD1 identical over 11 bases. V lost 9 bases to trimming and J lost 0 bases; unmatched junction nucleotides: 3. Germline CDR1 reads MNHEY; CDR2 reads SMNVEV (reference sequence). This CDR3 is built from 14 residues.

The chain has TRBV6-1 and TRBJ1-4, with D possibly matching TRBD1 (5 bases). The germline V and J ends were trimmed by 1 base and 3 bases, with 12 bases remaining between them. This CDR3 spans 16 amino acids. Germline V gives CDR1 MNHNS, CDR2 SASEGT. CDR3 in amino acids: CASSEVRQTANEKLFF. The CDR3 nucleotides read TGTGCCAGCAGTGAAGTAAGACAGACAGCTAATGAAAAACTGTTTTTT.

This chain joins TRBV28 and TRBJ1-3, with D uncertain. Germline V gives CDR1 MDHEN, CDR2 SYDVKM. The CDR3 is 13 residues long. Trimming pared 5 bases from V and 4 bases from J, leaving 9 bases between. Here the CDR3 DNA reads TGTGCCAGCAGTCCCCCCCAGGGAAACACCATATATTTT. It translates to CASSPPQGNTIYF.

V gene TRBV6-2 or TRBV6-3 combines with J gene TRBJ1-2; D is perhaps TRBD1 (5 bases). Trimming took 5 bases from V and 8 from J, leaving 12 bases between them. The CDR3 totals 12 residues. Looked up from germline, CDR1 is MNHEY and CDR2 is SVGEGT. CDR3 region: CASSDRSYGYTF. For the CDR3, the DNA is TGTGCCAGCAGTGACAGATCATACGGCTACACCTTC.

This chain uses TRBV2 with TRBJ1-5; 9 bases fit TRBD1. This CDR3 is 15 amino acids long. Germline V CDR1 and CDR2: SNHLY, FYNNEI. The V gene end was trimmed by 0 bases and the J gene end by 6 bases; junction bases not matched to a gene: 3. Written as DNA, the CDR3 is TGTGCCAGCAGTGAAGCGACAGGGGGTAGTCAGCCCCAGCATTTT. Amino acids: CASSEATGGSQPQHF.